This T cell receptor beta chain emerged from a study of T cell changes during pregnancy in multiple sclerosis. Only in-frame clones appear in the TCRdb table, and some are missing; sequencing was by immunoSEQ multiplex PCR. Among some 60,000 clones listed, approximately 90% were seen once. This CDR3 is 14 amino acids long. V was clipped by 5 bases and J by 3 bases; unmatched bases: 5. Per germline, CDR1 MNHEY and CDR2 SVGAGI. Specimen: peripheral blood, collected in the third trimester of pregnancy. The V and J genes are TRBV6-5 and TRBJ1-1; TRBD1 matches 8 bases. The receptor was isolated from a female donor in good health, enrolled as a control in a pregnancy study. CDR3 in DNA: TGTGCCAGCAGTATTGGACAGGGAGACACTGAAGCTTTCTTT. It specifies CASSIGQGDTEAFF.